The entry below gives a single T cell receptor beta chain sequence along with its context. Its cognate antigen is unknown. Profiled with immunoSEQ multiplex PCR; TCRdb holds only in-frame clones, not every one. Among some 90,000 clones listed, around 90% were seen once. This entry belongs to a study of T cells in localized non-small cell lung cancer. Broader study findings: The tumor had only one region sequenced, so heterogeneity remains possible.

V was pared by 9 bases and J by 3 bases, with 12 bases between. Germline CDR1 reads LNHDA; CDR2 reads SQIVND (reference sequence). The CDR3 consists of 13 residues. The TCR originated in a man aged 40 to 70 with stage I squamous cell lung carcinoma. Source: peripheral blood, taken before any cancer treatment. V is TRBV19 and J is TRBJ2-1; D gene uncertain. The CDR3 DNA is TGTGCCAGCACCAGAGGAAACTACAATGAGCAGTTCTTC. Encoded protein: CASTRGNYNEQFF.